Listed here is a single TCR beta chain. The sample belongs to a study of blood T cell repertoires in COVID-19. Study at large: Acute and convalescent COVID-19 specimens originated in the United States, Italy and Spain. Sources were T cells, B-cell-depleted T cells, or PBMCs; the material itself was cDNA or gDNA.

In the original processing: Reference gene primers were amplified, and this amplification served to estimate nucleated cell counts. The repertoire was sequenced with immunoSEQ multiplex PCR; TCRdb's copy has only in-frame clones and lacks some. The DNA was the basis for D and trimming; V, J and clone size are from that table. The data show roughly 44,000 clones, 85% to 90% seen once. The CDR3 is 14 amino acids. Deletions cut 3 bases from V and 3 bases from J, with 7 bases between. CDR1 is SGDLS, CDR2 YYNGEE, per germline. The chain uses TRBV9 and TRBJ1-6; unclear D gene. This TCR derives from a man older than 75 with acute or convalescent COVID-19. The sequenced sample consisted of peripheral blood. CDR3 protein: CASSAQDYNSPLHF. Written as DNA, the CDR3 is TGTGCCAGCAGCGCCCAGGACTATAATTCACCCCTCCACTTT.